Listed here are 17 T cell receptor beta chains from one sample, sequenced in a study of blood T cell repertoires in COVID-19. Generated by immunoSEQ multiplex PCR, the TCRdb table keeps only in-frame clones and is missing some. Of about 210,000 clones in the sample, roughly four fifths were seen once. The sample was peripheral blood. The receptor set was obtained from a woman aged 35 to 49 with active or convalescent COVID-19.

This chain joins TRBV6-4 and TRBJ2-2, with a possible D match to TRBD2 (6 bases). Germline CDR1 is MRHNA and CDR2 is SNTAGT. This CDR3 has 16 residues. V shed 8 bases and J shed 2 bases, with 18 bases lying between them. CDR3 coding DNA: TGTGCCAGCGCGCCTGGGCGGGGAGGAAACACCGGGGAGCTGTTTTTT. This encodes CASAPGRGGNTGELFF.

The chain has TRBV7-2 and TRBJ2-2, with 10 bases fitting TRBD1. V lost 2 bases, J lost 6 bases, and 6 bases stayed unmatched. From germline, CDR1 is SGHTA and CDR2 FQGNSA. The CDR3 runs to 16 residues. CDR3 sequence: CASSLSTDRGAGELFF. As DNA, the CDR3 is TGTGCCAGCAGCTTATCAACGGACAGGGGGGCCGGGGAGCTGTTTTTT.

The gene calls are TRBV11-2 and TRBJ1-4; 7 bases line up with TRBD1. After removal of 1 base from V and 2 bases from J, the junction contained 4 bases not matched to a gene. CDR1 SGHAT and CDR2 FQNNGV come from the germline V gene. The CDR3 sequence is 16 residues long. CDR3 coding DNA: TGTGCCAGCAGCTTAGCAGGGGGAGGCACTAATGAAAAACTGTTTTTT. Its translation is CASSLAGGGTNEKLFF.

This chain uses TRBV24-1 with TRBJ2-2, with a tentative D call TRBD2 (5 bases). Germline V gives CDR1 KGHDR, CDR2 SFDVKD. This CDR3 spans 13 amino acids. The V gene lost 7 bases and the J gene lost 6 bases, with 11 bases spanning the gap. The CDR3 sequence: CATRTTGPGELFF. The CDR3 nucleotides read TGTGCCACCAGGACTACCGGCCCCGGGGAGCTGTTTTTT.

This clone was seen many times. The chain is built from TRBV30 and TRBJ1-2, with 8 bases that match TRBD1. Germline CDR1 GTSNPN, CDR2 SVGIG (reference sequence). The length of the CDR3 is 15 residues. Unmatched junction bases numbered 10, after V lost 3 bases and J lost 4 bases. The CDR3 nucleotides read TGTGCCTGGAGGGGACAGGCTTACCTTCTCTATGGCTACACCTTC. As protein: CAWRGQAYLLYGYTF.

The chain links TRBV12-3 or TRBV12-4 to TRBJ1-2, with D possibly matching TRBD1 (5 bases). This CDR3 is 13 amino acids long. V lost 3 bases and J lost 6, with 11 bases in between. The CDR3 region is CASSFLAGHGYTF. The DNA of the CDR3 is TGTGCCAGCAGTTTTTTAGCAGGGCATGGCTACACCTTC.

The chain couples TRBV30 to TRBJ2-3; 7 bases are shared with TRBD1. CDR1 is GTSNPN, CDR2 SVGIG, per germline (reference sequence). V trimming: 3 bases; J trimming: 4 bases; junction bases outside the gene matches: 7. The CDR3 totals 14 residues. The chain's CDR3 is CAWSGRQGPDTQYF. The DNA for the CDR3 is TGTGCCTGGAGCGGTAGACAGGGTCCAGATACGCAGTATTTT. The full variable domain, rest sourced from reference TRBV30 and TRBJ2-3, is SQTIHQWPATLVQPVGSPLSLECTVEGTSNPNLYWYRQAAGRGLQLLFYSVGIGQISSEVPQNLSASRPQDRQFILSSKKLLLSDSGFYLCAWSGRQGPDTQYFGPGTRLTVL.

The chain links TRBV7-9 to TRBJ2-7, with unresolved D. The CDR3 length is 13 residues. Trimming pared 7 bases from V and 3 bases from J, leaving 13 bases between. Per germline, CDR1 SEHNR and CDR2 FQNEAQ (reference sequence). Written as DNA, the CDR3 is TGTGCCAGCAAAATTCCAGGCCACTACGAGCAGTACTTC. This encodes CASKIPGHYEQYF.

This rearrangement joins TRBV21-1 to TRBJ1-2; TRBD1, as called in the table, went unchecked against the DNA. TRBV21-1 is a documented pseudogene. This CDR3 contains 16 residues. In DNA, the CDR3 is TGTGCCAGCAGCAAAGGCGGGGACAGGGGTCGCTATGGCTACACCTTC. It is translated as CASSKGGDRGRYGYTF.

This chain joins TRBV24-1 and TRBJ1-2; possible D gene TRBD1, 6 bases. Germline values: CDR1 KGHDR, CDR2 SFDVKD. V was cut by 7 bases and J by 8 bases, with 16 bases left in between. The CDR3 runs 13 residues. CDR3 DNA: TGTGCCACCAGCACTCCCGGCGGGGGCGGCTACACCTTC. Protein product: CATSTPGGGGYTF.

This clone was detected once. The chain carries TRBV28 and TRBJ2-7, with D possibly TRBD2 on 6 matching bases. Germline V gene lookup returns CDR1 MDHEN and CDR2 SYDVKM. Trimming took 3 bases from V and 2 from J, leaving 11 bases between them. The CDR3 loop spans 14 amino acids. Here the CDR3 reads CASSLRDPPYEQYF. The CDR3, as DNA: TGTGCCAGCAGTTTGCGGGACCCCCCCTACGAGCAGTACTTC.

The rearrangement joins TRBV30 to TRBJ2-1; tentatively, D is TRBD2 (5 bases). CDR1 is GTSNPN, CDR2 SVGIG, per germline (reference sequence). The length of the CDR3 is 16 residues. Trimming took 5 bases from V and 8 from J, leaving 25 bases between them. CDR3 residues: CAWRRIDGGGYYEQFF. CDR3 in DNA: TGTGCCTGGCGCCGTATAGACGGCGGAGGCTATTATGAGCAGTTCTTC. The full variable domain, in which reference TRBV30 and TRBJ2-1 provide the parts outside the CDR3, is SQTIHQWPATLVQPVGSPLSLECTVEGTSNPNLYWYRQAAGRGLQLLFYSVGIGQISSEVPQNLSASRPQDRQFILSSKKLLLSDSGFYLCAWRRIDGGGYYEQFFGPGTRLTVL.

CDR3 DNA sequence: TGTGCCAGCAGCATATACAGGGGGCTTACTCTTGCAACTAATGAAAAACTGTTTTTT. Translated: CASSIYRGLTLATNEKLFF. The chain recombines TRBV7-9 with TRBJ1-4; 9 nucleotides agree with TRBD1. This CDR3 region has 19 residues. The V and J ends lost 5 bases and 0 bases, in that order; junction bases with no gene match: 13. Germline V gives CDR1 SEHNR, CDR2 FQNEAQ (reference sequence). The whole variable domain, filled in from reference TRBV7-9 and TRBJ1-4, reads DTGVSQNPRHKITKRGQNVTFRCDPISEHNRLYWYRQTLGQGPEFLTYFQNEAQLEKSRLLSDRFSAERPKGSFSTLEIQRTEQGDSAMYLCASSIYRGLTLATNEKLFFGSGTQLSVL.

This clone has just a few counts. This rearrangement joins TRBV5-1 to TRBJ2-7, with D possibly matching TRBD2 (5 bases). CDR3 length: 14 residues. Germline-derived CDR1 and CDR2 are SGHRS and YFSETQ. Trimming removed 0 bases from V and 2 bases from J, with 9 bases in between. The CDR3: CASSLASGTYEQYF. The CDR3, as DNA: TGCGCCAGCAGCTTGGCTTCGGGAACCTACGAGCAGTACTTC.

The chain carries TRBV9 and TRBJ1-5; D gene uncertain. Germline CDR1 reads SGDLS; CDR2 reads YYNGEE. Trimming shortened V by 1 base and J by 0 bases, and 2 bases separated the two germline ends. This CDR3 comprises 13 residues. This chain's CDR3 is CASSVLSNQPQHF. In DNA form, the CDR3 reads TGTGCCAGCAGCGTACTTAGCAATCAGCCCCAGCATTTT.

CDR3: CASSPTSGRGVHEQFF. The CDR3, as DNA: TGTGCCAGCAGCCCCACTAGCGGGAGGGGAGTGCATGAGCAGTTCTTC. The V call is TRBV7-3, the J call TRBJ2-1, with 13 bases fitting TRBD2. The CDR3 has 16 amino acids. Per germline, CDR1 SGHTA and CDR2 FQGTGA. V shed 5 bases, J shed 8 bases, and the junction held 9 bases outside the gene matches.

The chain links TRBV27 to TRBJ1-5; tentatively, D is TRBD1 (6 bases). The CDR3 has 14 amino acids. The V end was cut by 8 bases, the J end by 1 base, with 12 bases between. Germline V CDR1 and CDR2: MNHEY, SMNVEV (reference sequence). The CDR3 nucleotides are TGTGCCAGCGCACCCGGGACAAGCAATCAGCCCCAGCATTTT. As protein: CASAPGTSNQPQHF.